This T cell receptor (beta chain) derives from a study of PD-1 blockade in classical Hodgkin lymphoma. TCRdb's table, derived via immunoSEQ multiplex PCR, lists solely in-frame clones and lacks some. This table holds fewer than 100,000 clones, roughly 92% found once. Following autologous stem cell transplantation, relapse occurred in every patient, and exposure to brentuximab vedotin varied. Turning to this clone: What it recognizes is unknown.

Trimming shortened V by 5 bases and J by 1 base, and 8 bases separated the two germline ends. The CDR3 contains 13 residues. Per germline, CDR1 SGHVS and CDR2 FNYEAQ. Study-wide results and limits: Relapsed/refractory patients reportedly had the lowest baseline TCR diversity, below newly diagnosed patients, who were below healthy donors.

V gene TRBV7-6 combines with J gene TRBJ1-1; no clear D gene. This TCR was sampled from a human donor with classical Hodgkin lymphoma. Sequenced here: peripheral blood mononuclear cells (PBMCs), sampled at baseline. The CDR3 nucleotides are TGTGCCAGCAGCAAGGCAAAGAACACTGAAGCTTTCTTT. It translates to CASSKAKNTEAFF.